Listed below are T cell receptor beta chains from one sample, sequenced in a study of T cell repertoires in cytomegalovirus infection. TCRdb recomputed calls from the reads with MiXCR, one row per CDR3 protein. The sample has some 440,000 distinct CDR3 sequences; approximately 32% are singletons. The sample taken for sequencing was PBMCs. Receptors originate from a human donor in good health (CMV status not recorded). Some clones in this sample may be carry-over from other donors' samples. CDR3s include the opening cysteine and the closing phenylalanine or tryptophan. The order of the fields is J gene, V gene, D gene, clone size, CDR3 DNA, CDR3 protein. D genes are given only for firm matches. A row's size may be missing; if present it is once, few, many or a size class.

TRBJ2-3 TRBV28 TRBD2 many TGTGCCAGCAGCTTAGCGGGGGGGCCGAGAGATACGCAGTATTTT CASSLAGGPRDTQYF
TRBJ2-5 TRBV29-1 - - TGCAGCTCGGGACCGGGGGTCGGAGAGACCCAGTACTTC CSSGPGVGETQYF
TRBJ1-1 TRBV10-3 - many TGTGCCATCAGCCGGCAGGGAATCGTGAACACTGAAGCTTTCTTT CAISRQGIVNTEAFF
TRBJ2-1 TRBV7-9 - few TGTGCCAGCAGCCCGGAGGGACTCAATGAGCAGTTCTTC CASSPEGLNEQFF
TRBJ1-2 TRBV20-1 - - TGCAGTGCTTCCCCTGAGGAGGGTGACTATGGCTACACCTTC CSASPEEGDYGYTF
TRBJ1-5 TRBV15 TRBD1 - TGTGCCACCAGCAGACCCGCAGGACAGGGGAATCAGCCCCAGCAGTTT CATSRPAGQGNQPQQF
TRBJ2-1 TRBV5-5 TRBD1 few TGTGCCAGCCACAGGGGGCCCTACAATGAGCAGTTCTTC CASHRGPYNEQFF
TRBJ2-5 TRBV7-2 TRBD2 many TGTGCCAGCAGCTTCGGACTAGCGGGGGATCAAAAGACCCAGTACTTC CASSFGLAGDQKTQYF
TRBJ2-1 TRBV19 - few TGTGCCAGTAGGGAGGACGGCAGTTACAATGAGCAGTTCTTC CASREDGSYNEQFF
TRBJ2-5 TRBV7-6 - few TGTGCCAGCAGCCCGACACAAGAGACCCAGTACTTC CASSPTQETQYF
TRBJ2-5 TRBV29-1 - - TGCAGCGTTGAACCAGGGGCGGCTGAGACCCAGTACTTC CSVEPGAAETQYF
TRBJ1-2 TRBV15 - - TGTGCCACCAGCAGAGATACCATTAACTATGGCTACACCTTC CATSRDTINYGYTF
TRBJ2-2 TRBV19 - - TGTGCCAGTAGTATAGATCGAGAAAGGGCCCCCACCGGGGAGCTGTTTTTT CASSIDRERAPTGELFF
TRBJ2-5 TRBV28 TRBD2 - TGTGCCAGCAGGGGTGTGGTAGCGGGGAGGCCGACCCAGTACTTC CASRGVVAGRPTQYF
TRBJ2-3 TRBV27 - - TGTGCCAGCAGAACAGGGTCTAGCACAGATACGCAGTATTTT CASRTGSSTDTQYF
TRBJ2-7 TRBV4-1 TRBD1 - TGCGCCAGCGGCGACCCGGACAGGGTGAACGAGCAGTACTTC CASGDPDRVNEQYF
TRBJ1-5 TRBV18 - - TGTGCCAGCTCACCCGTGGGAGATACGCAGCATTTT CASSPVGDTQHF
TRBJ2-1 TRBV7-3 TRBD2 - TGTGCCAGCAGCTTGGTGGCGGGGGGGATGAACAATGAGCAGTTCTTC CASSLVAGGMNNEQFF
TRBJ1-6 TRBV19 - - TGTGCCAGTACCGGACAGCCGAATTCACCCCTCCACTTT CASTGQPNSPLHF
TRBJ1-6 TRBV2 - - TGTGCCTTTTGGGGCAGGGTGGGTTCACCCCTCCACTTT CAFWGRVGSPLHF
TRBJ2-7 TRBV6-2/TRBV6-3 TRBD1 few TGTGCCAGCAGCTCACCCTCGGACAGGTTATCCTACGAGCAGTACTTC CASSSPSDRLSYEQYF
TRBJ2-7 TRBV5-1 TRBD2 few TGCGCCAGCAGCTTGGCTAGCGGGCCCTACGAGCAGTACTTC CASSLASGPYEQYF
TRBJ2-5 TRBV6-1 - many TGTGCCAGCGCCCCTCAAGACGGAGGCGACTCGGGGGAGACCCAGTACTTC CASAPQDGGDSGETQYF
TRBJ2-5 TRBV12-3/TRBV12-4 - - TGTGCCAGCAGCGCCCAGGGGGGGACCCAGTACTTC CASSAQGGTQYF
TRBJ2-7 TRBV13 - - TGTGCCAGCAGCTTAGGATGGCGGTCGCCCTCCTACGAGCAGTACTTC CASSLGWRSPSYEQYF
TRBJ2-4 TRBV14 - - TGTGCCAGCAGCTACTCACAGGGAACGGCCAAAAACATTCAGTACTTC CASSYSQGTAKNIQYF
TRBJ2-3 TRBV12-3/TRBV12-4 - - TGTGCCAGCAGTTCCTATAGCGGACCCACAGATACGCAGTATTTT CASSSYSGPTDTQYF
TRBJ2-5 TRBV25-1 TRBD2 - TGTGCCAGCAGTGATCCCCTAGCGGGAGCACAAGAGACCCAGTACTTC CASSDPLAGAQETQYF
TRBJ2-3 TRBV6-1 - many TGTGCCAGCGGAGACAACGGCCCAAGGGATACGCAGTATTTT CASGDNGPRDTQYF
TRBJ2-2 TRBV20-1 TRBD1 - TGCAGTGCTCTAAGACAGGGGGGCGGGGAGCTGTTTTTT CSALRQGGGELFF
TRBJ1-1 TRBV6-2/TRBV6-3 - many TGTGCCAGCAGACGACGCGGACAAACGGTTGAAGCTTTCTTT CASRRRGQTVEAFF
TRBJ1-1 TRBV14 TRBD1 - TGTGCCAGCAGCCAAGCTTTTGGGACAGGGGTCCCCACTGAAGCTTTCTTT CASSQAFGTGVPTEAFF
TRBJ1-3 TRBV14 - few TGTGCCAGCAGCCAACAAACAGTGAATTCTGGAAACACCATATATTTT CASSQQTVNSGNTIYF
TRBJ1-5 TRBV19 - few TGTGCCAGTAGGGTGACAGGAATCTACAATCCCCAGCATTTT CASRVTGIYNPQHF
TRBJ1-6 TRBV11-2 - few TGTGCCAGCAGCCCAGGCGGGAAGTGGAATTCACCCCTCCACTTT CASSPGGKWNSPLHF
TRBJ1-5 TRBV6-2/TRBV6-3 - - TGTGCCAGCACCCCTCGGGTTTATCAGCCCCAGCATTTT CASTPRVYQPQHF
TRBJ1-3 TRBV7-8 - - TGTGCCAGCAGCTTATTAGGCTTCTCTGGAAACACCATATATTTT CASSLLGFSGNTIYF
TRBJ1-1 TRBV11-2 - - TGTGCCAGCAGCCCCTCCGTGGGAGTGAGCGTTGAAGCTTTCTTT CASSPSVGVSVEAFF
TRBJ2-1 TRBV7-9 - - TGTGCCAGCAGCTCTAGACTAGACCCCGACCGGAGCTCCTACAATGAGCAGTTCTTC CASSSRLDPDRSSYNEQFF
TRBJ1-2 TRBV3-1 TRBD1 - TGTGCCAGCAGCCTAGAAAGGACAGGGGGCCGCTATGGCTACACCTTC CASSLERTGGRYGYTF
TRBJ1-1 TRBV15 - few TGTGCCACCAGCAGCAGCTTACGGTCCACTGAAGCTTTCTTT CATSSSLRSTEAFF
TRBJ2-7 TRBV15 - - TGTGCCACCAGCAGAGAGAGTGGCGGCGCGGACTACGAGCAGTACTTC CATSRESGGADYEQYF
TRBJ1-1 TRBV7-2 TRBD1 many TGTGCCAGCAGCGAACAGGGGCGAAAGAACACTGAAGCTTTCTTT CASSEQGRKNTEAFF
TRBJ2-3 TRBV5-1 - few TGCGCCAGCAGCTTGCCGGCTGGGGGACCCCCCGATACGCAGTATTTT CASSLPAGGPPDTQYF
TRBJ2-3 TRBV12-3/TRBV12-4 TRBD2 few TGTGCCAGCAGTTTGATAATGCGAAAGCGGGGTACAAACACAGATACGCAGTATTTT CASSLIMRKRGTNTDTQYF
TRBJ2-7 TRBV5-8 - few TGTGCCAGCAGCCCGGAGGCGGACGGCTACGAGCAGTACTTC CASSPEADGYEQYF
TRBJ2-3 TRBV20-1 - many TGCAGTGCTAGAGATGAAGTCAGATCTAGCACAGATACGCAGTATTTT CSARDEVRSSTDTQYF
TRBJ2-1 TRBV5-1 - once TGCGCCAGCAGCTGGGCGAACAATGAGCAGTTCTTC CASSWANNEQFF
TRBJ1-1 TRBV6-1 TRBD1 - TGTGCCAGCAGACAACAGGGGGCTGTGAACACTGAAGCTTTCTTT CASRQQGAVNTEAFF
TRBJ2-3 TRBV11-2 - many TGTGCCAGCAGCTCCTCCCCGGGCCTCCCCACAGATACGCAGTATTTT CASSSSPGLPTDTQYF
TRBJ1-2 TRBV20-1 - - TGCAGTTCTAGGGGGGGACCGGTCAACTATGGCTACACCTTC CSSRGGPVNYGYTF
TRBJ2-3 TRBV5-5 - - TGTGCCAGCAGCTTGCGAGGTGTTCGTGAGCAGTATTTT CASSLRGVREQYF
TRBJ1-1 TRBV5-5 - few TGTGCCAGCAGCTCGGTCGGAGGGGACACTGAAGCTTTCTTT CASSSVGGDTEAFF
TRBJ1-1 TRBV12-3/TRBV12-4 - - TGTGCCAGCAGTTCCCGTAGACTGCAAAACACTGAAGCTTTCTTT CASSSRRLQNTEAFF